The 6 T cell receptor beta chains below come from one sample, sequenced in a study of blood T cell repertoires in COVID-19. Only in-frame clones appear in the TCRdb table, and some are missing; sequencing was by immunoSEQ multiplex PCR. The table lists a few hundred thousand clones, 80% to 90% of them singletons. Material: PBMCs or T cells enriched from blood (not recorded which). The source is a man aged 30 to 45 who had recovered from COVID-19.

This clone has just one count. The chain joins TRBV7-2 to TRBJ2-7, with a tentative D call TRBD1 (5 bases). Trimming left V 5 bases short and J 4 bases short, with 12 bases between. There are 13 residues in the CDR3. Per germline, CDR1 SGHTA and CDR2 FQGNSA. The CDR3 sequence: CASSPRQGYEQYF. Written as DNA, the CDR3 is TGTGCCAGCAGCCCCCGCCAGGGTTACGAGCAGTACTTC.

The V call is TRBV11-2, the J call TRBJ2-5, with D perhaps TRBD1 (5 bases). Between the trimmed V and J ends, which lost 1 base and 5 bases, there was a span of 11 bases. CDR1 and CDR2 from the germline V gene are SGHAT and FQNNGV. The CDR3 is made up of 14 amino acids. The CDR3 is CASSLGGAPETQYF. Here the CDR3 DNA reads TGTGCCAGCAGCTTAGGTGGGGCTCCGGAGACCCAGTACTTC.

The V gene is TRBV18, the J gene TRBJ1-1; D perhaps matches TRBD1 (6 bases). V lost 3 bases to trimming and J lost 3 bases, with 8 bases between them. Germline V gene data show CDR1 as KGHSH and CDR2 as LQKENI. The CDR3 extends over 13 amino acids. CDR3 region: CASSPNRDTEAFF. Written as DNA, the CDR3 is TGTGCCAGCTCACCGAACAGGGACACTGAAGCTTTCTTT.

This clone was seen ten or more times. The chain carries TRBV27 and TRBJ2-4; the D gene is possibly TRBD2 (5 bases). CDR3 length: 14 amino acids. Germline CDR1 reads MNHEY; CDR2 reads SMNVEV (reference sequence). Trimming cost V 6 bases and J 2 bases, with 11 bases left between them. DNA for the CDR3: TGTGCCAGCAGCCCCCGGGGTACCAAAAACATTCAGTACTTC. Its protein is CASSPRGTKNIQYF.

V gene TRBV3-1 (or the pseudogene TRBV3-2) combines with J gene TRBJ1-1; D is ambiguous. The germline CDR1 and CDR2 sequences are LGHDT and YNNKEL (reference sequence). The CDR3 loop spans 15 amino acids. Trimming removed 4 bases from V and 0 bases from J, with 12 bases in between. CDR3 in amino acids: CASSRVQYMNTEAFF. In nucleotides, the CDR3 is TGTGCCAGCAGCCGAGTACAGTACATGAACACTGAAGCTTTCTTT.

This chain links TRBV29-1 with TRBJ1-3; D not certain. Germline assignment: CDR1 SQVTM and CDR2 ANQGSEA. Trimming stripped 4 bases from V and 0 bases from J, with 13 bases between. The CDR3 covers 15 residues. The CDR3 sequence: CSVVPPTGSGNTIYF. CDR3 in DNA: TGCAGCGTTGTACCTCCCACCGGCTCTGGAAACACCATATATTTT.